Sequencing of this TCR beta chain was carried out in a study of cytomegalovirus exposure and HLA in healthy donors. With 5 bases removed from V and 1 base from J, the gap between germline ends came to 14 bases. From germline, CDR1 is SQVTM and CDR2 ANQGSEA. This CDR3 is built from 14 residues. The PCR ran on 60 Vbeta and 13 Jbeta primers. Sequencing used immunoSEQ multiplex PCR; TCRdb keeps in-frame clones, though not all of them. The sample carries about 100,000 clones, around 81% recorded once. The sample taken for sequencing was PBMCs. This chain uses TRBV29-1 with TRBJ2-5; TRBD2 is a possible D gene (6 bases). This receptor was obtained from a middle-aged man in good health and CMV-seropositive. This CDR3 reads CSVKGRGFQETQYF. The CDR3 nucleotides read TGCAGCGTTAAGGGTCGGGGGTTCCAAGAGACCCAGTACTTC.